This TCR beta chain was obtained from a study of CD8 T cells in Susac syndrome. Random-hexamer reverse transcription was applied to 0.5 to 1 ug RNA. A single record per CDR3 protein comes from TCRdb applying MiXCR to the immunoSEQ multiplex PCR reads. The table shows approximately 210,000 distinct CDR3 sequences, with about 95% occurring only once. This CDR3 has 15 amino acids. In germline, CDR1 is SQVTM, CDR2 ANQGSEA. Trimming removed 3 bases at V and 0 bases at J, with 14 bases between. The sample consisted of CD4+ T cells from PBMCs. The TCR sequence derives from a human donor with Susac syndrome. The chain uses TRBV29-1 and TRBJ1-2, with a weak D call TRBD1 (6 bases). The CDR3 loop is CSVDQLGASNYGYTF. CDR3 in DNA: TGCAGCGTTGATCAGCTGGGGGCATCTAACTATGGCTACACCTTC. Full variable domain (missing parts from reference TRBV29-1 and TRBJ1-2): SAVISQKPSRDICQRGTSLTIQCQVDSQVTMMFWYRQQPGQSLTLIATANQGSEATYESGFVIDKFPISRPNLTFSTLTVSNMSPEDSSIYLCSVDQLGASNYGYTFGSGTRLTVV.